Listed below are T cell receptor beta chains from one sample, sequenced in a study of tumor-infiltrating lymphocytes in primary liver carcinoma. TCRdb independently ran MiXCR on the multiplex PCR reads; one entry per CDR3 protein. The sample shows 180,000 or so distinct CDR3 sequences, 50% to 75% of them seen only once. Specimen: peripheral blood. The receptors shown here come from a man aged 40-55 years with primary liver carcinoma and hepatitis B virus infection. Both conserved end residues are part of each CDR3. The order of the fields is J gene, D gene, V gene, CDR3 length, clone size, CDR3 DNA, CDR3 protein. A D gene is named only where the DNA matches it firmly. Some rows have no size entry. The others give once, few or many, or a class for an expanded clone.

TRBJ2-7,-,TRBV11-2,14,many,TGTGCCAGCAGCTTGGTCTCCCGCGGCTACGAGCAGTACTTC,CASSLVSRGYEQYF
TRBJ1-4,-,TRBV10-3,12,many,TGTGCCATCAGTGAGGACCGTGAAAAACTGTTTTTT,CAISEDREKLFF
TRBJ2-5,-,TRBV12-3/TRBV12-4,11,-,TGTCCCAGCAGTGCCTCGGGACGCCGGCACTTC,CPSSASGRRHF
TRBJ2-7,TRBD2,TRBV28,16,once,TGTGCCAGCAGCCCTCTGACTAGCGGGAGAGTCTACGAGCAGTACTTC,CASSPLTSGRVYEQYF
TRBJ2-2,-,TRBV5-1,14,-,TGCGCCAGCAGCTTGATTCAGAGCACCGGGGAGCTGTTTTTT,CASSLIQSTGELFF
TRBJ2-1,TRBD2,TRBV5-4,16,few,TGTGCCAGCAGCCTCTCCGCGGGAGACACCTACAATGAGCAGTTCTTC,CASSLSAGDTYNEQFF
TRBJ2-7,-,TRBV29-1,13,-,TGCAGCGTCTTCGGGACGGTCTCCTACGAGCAGTACTTC,CSVFGTVSYEQYF
TRBJ2-5,-,TRBV11-3,13,-,TGTACCAGTAGCTCAGGGCCCGGAGGGACCCAGTACTTC,CTSSSGPGGTQYF
TRBJ1-5,TRBD1,TRBV6-6,19,-,TGTGCCAGCAGTTACTTTGGCTTGGGGCAGGGGGATAGCAATCAGCCCCAGCATTTT,CASSYFGLGQGDSNQPQHF
TRBJ2-5,TRBD2,TRBV11-2,14,-,TGTGCCAGCAGCTTTACGGGAGGGGGGGAGACCCAGTACTTC,CASSFTGGGETQYF
TRBJ1-2,-,TRBV28,13,-,TGTGCCAGCAGTTTATCGGCCCGGGGTGGCTACACCTTC,CASSLSARGGYTF
TRBJ2-3,-,TRBV6-2/TRBV6-3,14,-,TGTGCCAGCACCGACGGGCGGGGCACAGATACGCAGTATTTT,CASTDGRGTDTQYF
TRBJ2-1,TRBD2,TRBV6-2/TRBV6-3,20,once,TGTGCCAGCAGTTACCCTGGGCTAGCGGGAGCGGGGGCTACAAGCGATGAGCAGTTCTTC,CASSYPGLAGAGATSDEQFF
TRBJ2-2,-,TRBV4-1,17,-,TGCGCCAGCAGCCAAGAACCTCCACCCGGGGACACCGGGGAGCTGTTTTTT,CASSQEPPPGDTGELFF
TRBJ1-1,-,TRBV6-2/TRBV6-3,15,-,TGTGCCAGCAGGCCCACATCGAGGGGATTCCTGAATGCTTTCTTT,CASRPTSRGFLNAFF
TRBJ1-1,-,TRBV6-5,16,-,TGTGCCAGCAGTTACTTATGGGCGGGGGCGGACACTGAAGCTTTCTTT,CASSYLWAGADTEAFF
TRBJ2-7,-,TRBV6-2/TRBV6-3,15,few,TGTGCCAGCAGTCCGAGAGACCGGGACACCTACGAGCAGTACTTC,CASSPRDRDTYEQYF
TRBJ2-3,-,TRBV4-2,18,-,TGTGCCAGCAGCCAAGATGCGGTTCGGTTAACTAGCACAGATACGCAGTATTTT,CASSQDAVRLTSTDTQYF
TRBJ2-5,-,TRBV11-2,13,-,TGTCCCAGCAGCCCGGGGGCGGAAGAGACCCAGTACTTC,CPSSPGAEETQYF
TRBJ2-2,TRBD1,TRBV11-2,17,many,TGTGCCAGCAGCTTAGGCCCCGGGACAGGGTACACCGGGGAGCTGTTTTTT,CASSLGPGTGYTGELFF
TRBJ2-5,-,TRBV5-4,15,once,TGTGCCAGCAGTCAGGGGGGAGGGGACCAAGAGACCCAGTACTTC,CASSQGGGDQETQYF
TRBJ2-1,-,TRBV6-5,15,-,TGTGCCAGCAGTTCCCCTTTTAAGGGTGGGAATGAGCAGTTCTTC,CASSSPFKGGNEQFF
TRBJ2-5,TRBD1,TRBV5-4,15,-,TGTGCCAGCAGCAGCATGACAGGGGTTGGCAATACCCAGTACTTC,CASSSMTGVGNTQYF
TRBJ2-1,-,TRBV4-1,15,-,TGCTCCAGCAGCCGACTAGTGGGAAGGTACAATGAGCAGTTCTTC,CSSSRLVGRYNEQFF
TRBJ2-5,TRBD2,TRBV4-1,14,few,TGCGCCAGCAGCTTCGGCGGGGGGGAAGAGACCCAGTACTTC,CASSFGGGEETQYF
TRBJ2-1,TRBD2,TRBV11-2,17,-,TGTGCCAGCAGCTTAGGGTCGAGTAACGGGAGGGCAGCTGAGCAGTTCTTC,CASSLGSSNGRAAEQFF
TRBJ2-3,-,TRBV29-1,13,-,TGCAGCGTTAGTAGCTGGGAGGTGAATACGCAGTATTTT,CSVSSWEVNTQYF
TRBJ2-7,TRBD2,TRBV29-1,16,-,TGCAGCGTTGATGGACATAGTGGACTAGCGGGAGCCGAGCAGTACTTC,CSVDGHSGLAGAEQYF
TRBJ2-7,TRBD2,TRBV5-1,16,-,TGCGCCAGCAGCTTGGCCGTAGGACTAGCAACGAGGGAGCAGTACTTC,CASSLAVGLATREQYF
TRBJ2-3,TRBD2,TRBV10-1,15,-,TGCGCCAGCAGTACCGGGACTAGGGGAACAGATACGCAGTATTTT,CASSTGTRGTDTQYF
TRBJ2-7,-,TRBV11-2,14,few,TGTGCCATTAGCTTAGTGACCGGTAAGCACGAGCAGTACTTC,CAISLVTGKHEQYF